This is a list of T cell receptor beta chains from one sample in a study of CD4 and CD8 cells across lung adenocarcinoma regions. TCRdb recomputed calls from the PCR reads with MiXCR, one row per CDR3 protein. The sample records under 30,000 distinct CDR3 sequences, 50% to 55% being singletons. Sequencing was performed on CD8+ T cells from the center of a lung tumor. These receptors were collected from a male donor with lung adenocarcinoma. The CD4 and CD8 labels of this study may be unreliable. Each CDR3 is given with its conserved first and last residue. Each record gives: V gene, J gene, D gene, clone size, CDR3 DNA, CDR3 protein. A D gene is named only where the DNA matches it firmly. Only part of the rows carry a size: once, few, many, or a class if the clone is expanded.

>TRBV6-1|TRBJ1-2|TRBD1|.
TGTGCCAGCAGTGATGGGACAGGGGGTGGCTACACCTTC
CASSDGTGGGYTF
>TRBV4-2|TRBJ2-1|.|few
TGTGCCAGCAGCCAAGATTTCTATGAGCAGTTCTTC
CASSQDFYEQFF
>TRBV6-5|TRBJ2-7|.|few
TGTGCCAGCAGTTACAGACTCTCTGGGGAGCAGTACTTC
CASSYRLSGEQYF
>TRBV4-2|TRBJ2-1|TRBD2|many
TGTGCCAGCAGCCAAGGGGCGGGAGGGCCGTGGAATGAGCAGTTCTTC
CASSQGAGGPWNEQFF
>TRBV10-2|TRBJ2-7|TRBD1|medium-sized
TGCGCCAGCACTGAGACAGGGACAACCTACGAGCAGTACTTC
CASTETGTTYEQYF
>TRBV4-1|TRBJ1-4|.|.
TGCGCCAGCAGCCAAATATTGGGGGCGAATGAAAAACTGTTTTTT
CASSQILGANEKLFF
>TRBV6-1|TRBJ2-1|TRBD2|few
TGTGCCAGCAGGGGAACCCCGGGACTAGCAGGGGAGCAGTTCTTC
CASRGTPGLAGEQFF
>TRBV6-1|TRBJ2-3|.|.
TGTGGCAGCAAGGAAGAGAGGACAGATGCGCAGTATTTT
CGSKEERTDAQYF
>TRBV3-1|TRBJ2-2|TRBD2|few
TGTGCCAGCGGGTCTAGCGGGAGGGCCGGCGCCGGGGAGCTGTTTTTT
CASGSSGRAGAGELFF
>TRBV27|TRBJ2-3|.|once
TGTGCGGGCAGTGCGGTCGCTGACCAAGATACGCAGTACTTT
CAGSAVADQDTQYF
>TRBV5-1|TRBJ2-2|.|.
TGCGCCAGCAGCTTAAGCGGCGGTACCTCGGGCACCGGGGAGCTGTTTTTT
CASSLSGGTSGTGELFF
>TRBV3-1|TRBJ2-1|.|.
TGTGCCAGCAGTCAGAATCGGAAGCAGTTCTTC
CASSQNRKQFF
>TRBV4-1|TRBJ2-5|TRBD2|.
TGCGCCAGCAGCCGAGCGGTGGCGGGGGGGCCTGACAAAAACACTCAGTACTTC
CASSRAVAGGPDKNTQYF
>TRBV7-2|TRBJ2-3|.|.
TGTGCCAGCAGCTTAGTCGGCCCTAGCACAGATACGCAGTATTTT
CASSLVGPSTDTQYF
>TRBV11-3|TRBJ2-2|TRBD2|many
TGTGCCAGCAGCCCCCGGGGGGGAAGAACCGGGGAGCTGTTTTTT
CASSPRGGRTGELFF
>TRBV6-1|TRBJ2-5|.|medium-sized
TGTGCCAGCAGCGGGCCCCTAGGGGAGACCCAGTACTTC
CASSGPLGETQYF
>TRBV10-3|TRBJ1-1|.|many
TGTGCCATCAGTGAGTCCCGACGGGACACTGAAGCTTTCTTT
CAISESRRDTEAFF
>TRBV6-1|TRBJ2-3|TRBD2|.
TGTGGCAGCGGGGGCCAGGACCCAGATACGCAGTATTTT
CGSGGQDPDTQYF
>TRBV6-1|TRBJ2-3|.|.
TGTGCCAGCAGGCTGCCGGGAGCCACAGACACTCAGTATTTC
CASRLPGATDTQYF
>TRBV4-1|TRBJ2-6|.|many
TGCGCCAGCAGCGCCCCGGGACGATCCTCTGGGGCCAACGTCCTGACTTTC
CASSAPGRSSGANVLTF
>TRBV10-2|TRBJ2-5|.|.
TGCGCCAGCAGGGAGCTCGGGGGCCGACCCCAAGAGACGCAGTATTTC
CASRELGGRPQETQYF
>TRBV10-3|TRBJ2-3|.|.
TGTGCCGTCGGGGAGCTGCACGGCAAAAACACGCAGTACTTT
CAVGELHGKNTQYF
>TRBV6-1|TRBJ2-3|.|.
TGTGCCAGCAGTGGAGCCGGGGCCGGGGACCGGGAGACGCAGTATTTC
CASSGAGAGDRETQYF
>TRBV7-6|TRBJ2-3|TRBD2|.
TGTGCCAGCAGCTTACGTTTGTCGCCCGGGGGGGGCGACCCAGATACGCAGTATTTT
CASSLRLSPGGGDPDTQYF
>TRBV6-5|TRBJ2-7|TRBD1|medium-sized
TGTGCCAGCAGTTACCTGACTGGGACAGGGTCCTACGAGCAGTACTTC
CASSYLTGTGSYEQYF
>TRBV6-1|TRBJ2-5|TRBD2|once
TGTGCGGGGAGACGGGCGGGAGGCCAAGATACCCAGTACTTC
CAGRRAGGQDTQYF
>TRBV11-1|TRBJ2-5|.|many
TGTGCCAGCAGCTTAAGGCAACAGACCGGGGAGACCCAGTACTTC
CASSLRQQTGETQYF
>TRBV7-2|TRBJ2-1|TRBD2|medium-sized
TGTGCCAGCAGCTTACGAGGCCTCGGCGGGAGAGATGAGCAGTTCTTC
CASSLRGLGGRDEQFF
>TRBV27|TRBJ2-5|.|many
TGTGCCAGCAGTCTCTTTGCGCGGGGGATCCTGGGGGCACAAGAGACCCAGTACTTC
CASSLFARGILGAQETQYF
>TRBV6-1|TRBJ2-3|.|.
TGTGCCAGCAGCGAACAGGCTATGAGCACAGATACGCAGTTTTTC
CASSEQAMSTDTQFF
>TRBV10-1|TRBJ2-4|.|.
TGCGCCAGCTCAACGGAGCTCGTAAGCCGAGCCCAAGACACTCAGTACTTC
CASSTELVSRAQDTQYF
>TRBV10-3|TRBJ1-6|TRBD1|.
TGTGCCATCAGTCGAGGGACAGATAATTCACCCCTCCACTTT
CAISRGTDNSPLHF
>TRBV6-5|TRBJ2-6|.|many
TGTGCCAGCAGTTACTCCGGTCCAGGGGTTAATTCTGGGGCCAACGTCCTGACTTTC
CASSYSGPGVNSGANVLTF
>TRBV10-2|TRBJ2-3|.|.
TGCGCCAGCAGGGACAGCACAAATACTCAGTATTTT
CASRDSTNTQYF
>TRBV6-4|TRBJ2-3|.|many
TGTGCCAGCAGTGAGCAGGGATTCACAGATACGCAGTATTTT
CASSEQGFTDTQYF
>TRBV4-1|TRBJ2-5|.|.
TGCGCCAGCCTCCAGGGCCCTGACCAAGAGATCCAGTACTTC
CASLQGPDQEIQYF
>TRBV7-6|TRBJ2-5|.|.
TGTGCCAGCAGCTTAGAGGCGGGGTTCCAAGAGACCCAGTACTTC
CASSLEAGFQETQYF